A selection of T cell receptor beta chains follows, all from one sample in a study of cytomegalovirus exposure and HLA in healthy donors. Libraries were prepared by immunoSEQ multiplex PCR; TCRdb keeps only in-frame clonotypes and omits some of them. This table holds more than 100,000 clones, approximately 80% found once. The specimen sequenced was PBMCs. These receptor sequences come from a man aged 50 to 60 in good health and CMV-seronegative. Each CDR3 is given with its conserved first and last residue. A D gene is named only where the DNA matches it firmly. Rows give clone size only sometimes, using once, few, many, or a class for an expanded clone.

d_gene: -; j_gene: TRBJ2-1; abundance: -; len: 13; v_gene: TRBV14; CDR3aa: CASSQATDNEQFF; CDR3nt: TGTGCCAGCAGCCAAGCAACAGACAATGAGCAGTTCTTC
d_gene: TRBD2; j_gene: TRBJ2-7; abundance: few; len: 14; v_gene: TRBV28; CDR3aa: CATTYWREPYEQYF; CDR3nt: TGTGCCACCACATATTGGCGGGAGCCCTACGAGCAGTACTTC
d_gene: -; j_gene: TRBJ2-2; abundance: -; len: 12; v_gene: TRBV7-3; CDR3aa: CASSPYTGELFF; CDR3nt: TGTGCCAGCAGCCCCTACACCGGGGAGCTGTTTTTT
d_gene: TRBD1; j_gene: TRBJ1-1; abundance: -; len: 15; v_gene: TRBV6-5; CDR3aa: CASRHAGTANTEAFF; CDR3nt: TGTGCCAGCAGGCACGCCGGGACAGCCAACACTGAAGCTTTCTTT
d_gene: TRBD1; j_gene: TRBJ1-5; abundance: -; len: 14; v_gene: TRBV2; CDR3aa: CASSSDRDYQPQHF; CDR3nt: TGTGCCAGCAGTTCCGACAGGGACTATCAGCCCCAGCATTTT
d_gene: -; j_gene: TRBJ1-2; abundance: -; len: 12; v_gene: TRBV4-2; CDR3aa: CASSQGQPGYTF; CDR3nt: TGTGCCAGCAGCCAAGGACAGCCCGGCTACACCTTC
d_gene: TRBD1; j_gene: TRBJ1-2; abundance: -; len: 15; v_gene: TRBV15; CDR3aa: CATKRGQSANYGYTF; CDR3nt: TGTGCCACAAAAAGGGGACAGTCGGCTAACTATGGCTACACCTTC
d_gene: TRBD2; j_gene: TRBJ2-1; abundance: -; len: 13; v_gene: TRBV10-3; CDR3aa: CAISGGEYNEQFF; CDR3nt: TGTGCCATAAGCGGGGGGGAATACAATGAGCAGTTCTTC
d_gene: TRBD1; j_gene: TRBJ1-5; abundance: few; len: 15; v_gene: TRBV18; CDR3aa: CASSGQGAGNQPQHF; CDR3nt: TGTGCCAGCTCAGGACAGGGGGCGGGAAATCAGCCCCAGCATTTT
d_gene: -; j_gene: TRBJ1-2; abundance: -; len: 15; v_gene: TRBV19; CDR3aa: CASIQTGTPNYGYTF; CDR3nt: TGTGCCAGTATCCAGACGGGGACTCCTAACTATGGCTACACCTTC
d_gene: TRBD2; j_gene: TRBJ2-7; abundance: once; len: 14; v_gene: TRBV7-2; CDR3aa: CASSSAGGPTEQYF; CDR3nt: TGTGCCAGCAGCTCAGCGGGAGGGCCAACCGAGCAGTACTTC
d_gene: TRBD1; j_gene: TRBJ1-5; abundance: -; len: 14; v_gene: TRBV5-1; CDR3aa: CASSPETGDRPQHF; CDR3nt: TGCGCCAGCAGCCCCGAGACAGGGGATCGGCCCCAGCATTTT
d_gene: TRBD2; j_gene: TRBJ2-1; abundance: -; len: 17; v_gene: TRBV19; CDR3aa: CATRTRDGGSSYNEQFF; CDR3nt: TGTGCCACCCGAACGCGCGACGGGGGGAGCTCCTACAATGAGCAGTTCTTC
d_gene: TRBD1; j_gene: TRBJ2-7; abundance: -; len: 13; v_gene: TRBV30; CDR3aa: CAWSGQGAGEQYF; CDR3nt: TGTGCCTGGAGTGGGCAGGGGGCCGGAGAGCAGTACTTC
d_gene: -; j_gene: TRBJ2-3; abundance: -; len: 15; v_gene: TRBV11-3; CDR3aa: CASSLERAATDTQYF; CDR3nt: TGTGCCAGCAGCTTAGAGCGAGCGGCCACAGATACGCAGTATTTT
d_gene: -; j_gene: TRBJ1-2; abundance: -; len: 18; v_gene: TRBV9; CDR3aa: CASSVATGSGGFNYGYTF; CDR3nt: TGTGCCAGCAGCGTAGCTACAGGCAGTGGCGGCTTTAACTATGGCTACACCTTC
d_gene: TRBD2; j_gene: TRBJ2-3; abundance: -; len: 16; v_gene: TRBV28; CDR3aa: CASSLSLAGSTDTQYF; CDR3nt: TGTGCCAGCAGTTTGTCACTAGCGGGGTCCACAGATACGCAGTATTTT
d_gene: -; j_gene: TRBJ1-1; abundance: -; len: 13; v_gene: TRBV6-5; CDR3aa: CASRQTGNTEAFF; CDR3nt: TGTGCCAGCAGACAAACGGGAAACACTGAAGCTTTCTTT
d_gene: TRBD1; j_gene: TRBJ1-5; abundance: -; len: 15; v_gene: TRBV18; CDR3aa: CASSPETGGNQPQHF; CDR3nt: TGTGCCAGCTCACCGGAGACAGGGGGCAATCAGCCCCAGCATTTT
d_gene: -; j_gene: TRBJ1-5; abundance: -; len: 14; v_gene: TRBV30; CDR3aa: CAWSGEGEGQPQHF; CDR3nt: TGTGCCTGGAGTGGGGAGGGGGAGGGTCAGCCCCAGCATTTT
d_gene: TRBD2; j_gene: TRBJ2-7; abundance: -; len: 15; v_gene: TRBV7-9; CDR3aa: CASSAAGGRSYEQYF; CDR3nt: TGTGCCAGCAGCGCAGCGGGAGGCCGCTCCTACGAGCAGTACTTC
d_gene: TRBD1; j_gene: TRBJ2-3; abundance: -; len: 17; v_gene: TRBV4-2; CDR3aa: CASSQLRTGLLEDTQYF; CDR3nt: TGTGCCAGCAGCCAGCTCCGGACAGGGTTATTGGAAGATACGCAGTATTTT
d_gene: -; j_gene: TRBJ1-1; abundance: -; len: 16; v_gene: TRBV19; CDR3aa: CASSISPALGNTEAFF; CDR3nt: TGTGCCAGTAGTATTTCCCCCGCCCTAGGGAACACTGAAGCTTTCTTT
d_gene: TRBD2; j_gene: TRBJ2-1; abundance: -; len: 16; v_gene: TRBV5-6; CDR3aa: CASSRRLAGDYNEQFF; CDR3nt: TGTGCCAGCAGCCGTAGACTAGCGGGGGATTACAATGAGCAGTTCTTC
d_gene: TRBD2; j_gene: TRBJ2-5; abundance: -; len: 17; v_gene: TRBV6-1; CDR3aa: CASSETAGGFGQETQYF; CDR3nt: TGTGCCAGCAGTGAGACAGCGGGGGGCTTCGGGCAAGAGACCCAGTACTTC
d_gene: -; j_gene: TRBJ2-7; abundance: once; len: 17; v_gene: TRBV10-3; CDR3aa: CAISESGGAGPTYEQYF; CDR3nt: TGTGCCATCAGTGAGTCAGGAGGGGCGGGTCCTACCTACGAGCAGTACTTC
d_gene: -; j_gene: TRBJ2-7; abundance: once; len: 14; v_gene: TRBV5-1; CDR3aa: CASSFTGDAYEQYF; CDR3nt: TGCGCCAGCAGCTTCACAGGAGACGCCTACGAGCAGTACTTC
d_gene: -; j_gene: TRBJ2-7; abundance: few; len: 13; v_gene: TRBV11-3; CDR3aa: CASSLGQLYEQYF; CDR3nt: TGTGCCAGCAGCTTAGGACAGCTCTACGAGCAGTACTTC
d_gene: -; j_gene: TRBJ1-6; abundance: -; len: 15; v_gene: TRBV9; CDR3aa: CASSAQGGTNSPLHF; CDR3nt: TGTGCCAGCAGCGCCCAAGGAGGGACTAATTCACCCCTCCACTTT
d_gene: TRBD2; j_gene: TRBJ2-7; abundance: few; len: 15; v_gene: TRBV27; CDR3aa: CASSLTPAGGYEQYF; CDR3nt: TGTGCCAGCAGTTTAACCCCAGCGGGGGGTTACGAGCAGTACTTC
d_gene: -; j_gene: TRBJ1-4; abundance: few; len: 14; v_gene: TRBV9; CDR3aa: CASSPTGPKEKLFF; CDR3nt: TGTGCCAGCAGCCCTACAGGGCCCAAAGAAAAACTGTTTTTT
d_gene: -; j_gene: TRBJ2-2; abundance: -; len: 15; v_gene: TRBV5-1; CDR3aa: CASSLARASAGELFF; CDR3nt: TGCGCCAGCAGCTTGGCCAGGGCCAGTGCCGGGGAGCTGTTTTTT